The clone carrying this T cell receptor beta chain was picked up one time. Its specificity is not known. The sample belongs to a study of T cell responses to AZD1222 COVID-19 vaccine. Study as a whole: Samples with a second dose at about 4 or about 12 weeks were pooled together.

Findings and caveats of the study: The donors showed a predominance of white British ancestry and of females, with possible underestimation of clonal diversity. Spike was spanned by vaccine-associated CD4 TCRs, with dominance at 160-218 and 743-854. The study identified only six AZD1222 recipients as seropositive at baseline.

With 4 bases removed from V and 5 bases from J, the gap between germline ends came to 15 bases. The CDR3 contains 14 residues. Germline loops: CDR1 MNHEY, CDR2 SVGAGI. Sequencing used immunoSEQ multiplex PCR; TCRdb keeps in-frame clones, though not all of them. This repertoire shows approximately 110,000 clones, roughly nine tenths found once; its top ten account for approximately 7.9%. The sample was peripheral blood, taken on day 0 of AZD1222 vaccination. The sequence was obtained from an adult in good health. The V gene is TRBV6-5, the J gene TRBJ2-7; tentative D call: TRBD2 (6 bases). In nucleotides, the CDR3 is TGTGCCAGCAGTTGGCGGTCTAGCGACGACGAGCAGTACTTC. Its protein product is CASSWRSSDDEQYF.